A single sample gave rise to the 15 T cell receptor beta chains below, sequenced in a study of response to subunit inactivated influenza vaccine. From the RT-PCR reads, TCRdb called clonotypes with MiXCR, one entry per CDR3 protein. The sample has about 780,000 distinct CDR3 sequences; less than 20% are singletons. Specimen: PBMCs from blood, collected less than 6 days after vaccination. The source of these receptors is a man in his forties or fifties who received an inactivated influenza vaccine.

The table lists this clonotype with a few counts. The chain recombines TRBV20-1 with TRBJ1-1; 7 positions agree with TRBD1. The V and J ends lost 3 bases and 1 base, in that order; junction bases with no gene match: 5. Germline CDR1 reads DFQATT; CDR2 reads SNEGSKA (reference sequence). The CDR3 runs 14 residues. The CDR3 DNA reads as TGCAGTGCTAGCCCGCCAGGGGGGAACACTGAAGCTTTCTTT. Amino acid sequence: CSASPPGGNTEAFF.

The gene calls are TRBV6-1 and TRBJ1-2; D call uncertain. The V gene's germline CDR1 is MNHNS and CDR2 SASEGT. The CDR3 sequence is 10 residues long. The CDR3 DNA follows: TGTGCGACCTGGAACTATGGCTACACCTTC. It yields the protein CATWNYGYTF.

The genes are TRBV5-6 and TRBJ2-7, with TRBD1 matching 8 bases. Germline lookup yields CDR1 SGHDT and CDR2 YYEEEE. J gave up 4 bases and V 2 bases, and 5 bases lay outside the gene matches. There are 14 residues in the CDR3. The CDR3 loop is CASSFLQGVYEQYF. CDR3 sequence (DNA): TGTGCCAGCAGCTTTTTACAGGGGGTATACGAGCAGTACTTC. Combining the CDR3 with reference TRBV5-6 and TRBJ2-7 gives the whole variable domain DAGVTQSPTHLIKTRGQQVTLRCSPKSGHDTVSWYQQALGQGPQFIFQYYEEEERQRGNFPDRFSGHQFPNYSSELNVNALLLGDSALYLCASSFLQGVYEQYFGPGTRLTVT.

This chain uses TRBV7-2 with TRBJ2-3; D perhaps matches TRBD1 (6 bases). From germline, CDR1 is SGHTA and CDR2 FQGNSA. The V end lost 1 base, the J end lost 1 base, and 12 bases lay between the germline ends. CDR3 length: 16 amino acids. DNA for the CDR3: TGTGCCAGCAGCTTAGGGACAGCCGTCGGCACAGATACGCAGTATTTT. Its protein is CASSLGTAVGTDTQYF.

At least ten counts were recorded for this clonotype. V usage is TRBV29-1 and J usage is TRBJ2-5; D may be TRBD1 (6 bases). This CDR3 comprises 13 residues. CDR1 is SQVTM and CDR2 is ANQGSEA in the germline V gene. V shed 4 bases and J shed 5 bases, with 14 bases lying between them. The CDR3 bases are TGCAGCGTTGGGGGGCATCAGGGGGAGACCCAGTACTTC. This codes for CSVGGHQGETQYF.

This chain links TRBV2 with TRBJ2-1, with D possibly matching TRBD2 (5 bases). Germline V gives CDR1 SNHLY, CDR2 FYNNEI. The CDR3 has 13 amino acids. V lost 1 base and J lost 10, with 11 bases in between. CDR3 sequence reads: CASSEVPGGEQFF. In nucleotides, the CDR3 is TGTGCCAGCAGTGAAGTCCCGGGCGGGGAGCAGTTCTTC.

V gene TRBV7-2 combines with J gene TRBJ2-7; 10 bases fit TRBD2. The CDR3 is 17 residues long. The germline gives CDR1 SGHTA, CDR2 FQGNSA. V was pared by 0 bases and J by 6 bases, with 11 bases of the junction left unmatched. The CDR3 DNA reads TGTGCCAGCAGCTTAGCAGTAGTGAGCGGGAGGGCCTCCGAGCAGTACTTC. Translation: CASSLAVVSGRASEQYF.

This sequence joins TRBV20-1 and TRBJ1-5; TRBD1 aligns across 9 bases. The J segment lost 6 bases and the V segment lost 4 bases, leaving 13 bases of the junction unmatched. Germline loops: CDR1 DFQATT, CDR2 SNEGSKA (reference sequence). The CDR3 extends over 16 amino acids. CDR3 protein: CSATIPGQGETQPQHF. Written as DNA, the CDR3 is TGCAGTGCTACAATACCGGGACAGGGTGAAACTCAGCCCCAGCATTTT.

This clonotype has just one count. The CDR3 loop reads CASRTQGGGGYEQYF. CDR3 in DNA: TGTGCCAGCAGGACACAGGGGGGAGGAGGCTACGAGCAGTACTTC. V gene TRBV6-2 or TRBV6-3 combines with J gene TRBJ2-7, with 8 bases that match TRBD1. The germline V gene has CDR1 MNHEY and CDR2 SVGEGT. The CDR3 spans 15 residues. V dropped 6 bases and J dropped 3; count of bases not matched to a gene: 10.

The chain employs TRBV4-2 and TRBJ2-5; 7 bases match TRBD1. V trimming: 4 bases; J trimming: 1 base; junction bases outside the gene matches: 3. Germline-derived CDR1 and CDR2 are LGHNA and YNFKEQ. There are 14 residues in the CDR3. CDR3 nucleotide sequence: TGTGCCAGCAGCCGGGACAGTCCCCAAGAGACCCAGTACTTC. Amino acids: CASSRDSPQETQYF.

The rearrangement joins TRBV12-3 or TRBV12-4 to TRBJ2-3; D gene ambiguous. This CDR3 is 14 amino acids long. Trimming stripped 2 bases from V and 2 bases from J, with 8 bases between. CDR3 loop: CASSLTINTDTQYF. DNA for the CDR3: TGTGCCAGCAGTTTAACCATCAACACAGATACGCAGTATTTT.

Ten or more counts support this clonotype. The chain uses TRBV12-3 or TRBV12-4 and TRBJ2-7; tentatively, D is TRBD1 (6 bases). V dropped 6 bases and J dropped 1 base, with 10 bases sitting between them. The CDR3 is made up of 13 amino acids. The CDR3 region has the DNA TGTGCCAGCAGACCACAGGGTTCCTACGAGCAGTACTTC. Protein sequence: CASRPQGSYEQYF.

The chain carries TRBV25-1 and TRBJ2-1, with TRBD1 identical over 10 bases. With V trimmed by 3 bases and J by 6 bases, 8 bases remained unmatched. The CDR3 length is 16 residues. Germline V CDR1 and CDR2: MGHDK, SYGVNS. In DNA form, the CDR3 reads TGTGCCAGCAGTGATTGGACAGGGGGGCCGAGCAATGAGCAGTTCTTC. Translation: CASSDWTGGPSNEQFF.

Only one count was recorded for this clonotype. This CDR3 reads CASSPGGRRNEQFF. The CDR3 DNA reads TGTGCCAGCAGCCCCGGTGGGCGGCGGAATGAGCAGTTCTTC. The rearrangement uses TRBV9 and TRBJ2-1; no definite D call. Trimming shortened V by 4 bases and J by 7 bases, and 15 bases separated the two germline ends. Germline values: CDR1 SGDLS, CDR2 YYNGEE. This CDR3 is 14 amino acids long.

Many counts were recorded for this clonotype. The chain employs TRBV5-1 and TRBJ1-1; D is possibly TRBD1 (5 bases). CDR1 is SGHRS, CDR2 YFSETQ, per germline. This CDR3 contains 14 residues. Between the trimmed V and J ends, which lost 0 bases and 1 base, there was a span of 7 bases. CDR3 coding DNA: TGCGCCAGCAGCTTGGCCCAGGGGAACACTGAAGCTTTCTTT. This encodes CASSLAQGNTEAFF.